This T cell receptor beta chain was retrieved from a study of cytomegalovirus exposure and HLA in healthy donors (dated by TCRdb to about 2017). Broadly, across the study: In an earlier analysis of approximately 640 of the donors, 250 to 350 Gb of sequence data and some 120 million unique TCR beta sequences from roughly 190 million T cells were reported. An early release that covered more than 550 HLA-typed donors contained approximately 300 gigabases of sequencing data and tens of millions of unique TCR sequences. Of the roughly 400 genotyped donors, around 81% fell in the genetic ancestry cluster associated with self-reported Caucasian donors. The study was designed to test whether signatures of past pathogen exposure could be identified by cataloging public T cell receptors. The study profiled the T cell repertoires of around 700 subjects by immunosequencing and related them to cytomegalovirus serostatus. A separate validation cohort of 100 to 150 different subjects was used in addition to the 666-subject first cohort. To predict cytomegalovirus infection status, the study brought together high-throughput TCR immunosequencing, statistical association of individual TCRs with disease status, and machine learning. A later analysis re-analyzed previously published TCR beta repertoires from roughly 600 donors and added high-resolution HLA genotyping to study TCR occurrence patterns. Rather than using new phenotypic data, the later analysis identified candidate immune exposures from TCR beta sequences and from how often those sequences occurred across donors. To decide whether each TCR beta V gene segment behaved as functional or pseudogenic, an earlier analysis of 587 of the donors relied on high-throughput TCR beta sequencing. Donor age, sex, ethnicity and CMV serostatus were collected together with the repertoire data. A later genetic analysis took genome-wide SNP genotypes for about 55% of the 666 donors and used that subset as a discovery cohort. All discovery cohort repertoires had been generated using a single sequencing platform. HLA typing included class I and class II loci at four-digit resolution. The number of typed donors differed by locus: about 620-640 for A, B, C, DRB1 and DQB1; approximately 540 for DQA1; fewer than 610 for DPA1; and 400 to 480 for DPB1. Roughly 5 DR-DQ haplotypes were handled as single units for association and clustering, since linkage in the cohort was strong. Across around 400 genotyped donors of the cohort, an average of 235,054 unique TCR beta nucleotide sequences per donor were sequenced, and roughly a sixth of those sequences were non-productive. What the authors observed across the whole study: Presence/absence analyses assumed roughly uniform sequencing depth across donors, an assumption that may not hold. The cohort was sequenced for TCR beta chains only, and without alpha or paired-chain data the features that could be detected were limited. A later genetic analysis associated a missense DCLRE1C variant with V-gene and J-gene trimming of TCR beta chains, and an independent cohort replicated the association. A few of the identified cytomegalovirus-associated TCR beta chains were confirmed in vitro to be specific for cytomegalovirus antigens. In a later analysis, around 15,000 TCR beta sequences were associated with specific HLA alleles at a false discovery rate of 0.05. The study listed 150 to 200 TCR beta chains as associated with cytomegalovirus. Strong co-occurrence of HLA alleles, especially DR and DQ, made assigning TCR associations to individual alleles difficult. Because HLA typing was unavailable for some donors at each locus, only the typed subset was used in association tests. The sequencing pipeline was judged likely to have produced a cluster of highly shared sequence variants as a technical artifact. For the cohort, immune exposure information was limited to CMV serostatus. The authors suggested that the approach could potentially be generalized to other disease states and immunological phenotypes. In a later analysis, HLA-associated TCR beta chains showed more clonal expansion and lower generation probabilities than non-associated chains that were equally common. A further reported finding was that TCR beta sequences accurately predicted the HLA-A and HLA-B alleles for most subjects in the first cohort. According to a later genetic analysis, donors in an Asian-associated ancestry cluster had fewer N-insertions in productive TCRs than the approximately 700-donor mean. Most TCR sequences were observed very rarely across donors, whereas some public TCRs were present in many individuals. Around 16 rarely observed V segments, including chromosome 9 orphons, were excluded from the earlier analysis of several hundred of the donors because counts were too low. A later analysis found that TCR association rates varied across HLA loci, with DRB1 alleles showing the most associated TCRs and HLA-C alleles the fewest. Correlated functional status among segregating V segments might be attributable to linkage disequilibrium, but an unknown experimental factor could not be ruled out. According to a later analysis, most CMV-associated TCR beta chains appeared to be HLA-restricted, and the HLA associations seemed to be driven largely by CMV exposure. Cytomegalovirus status was reported to be diagnosed by the classifier with high specificity and sensitivity in both the original and validation cohorts. Some IMGT-functional V segments, including TRBV6-2 and TRBV6-3, could not be told apart with the 87-base-pair reads, so those segments were excluded. An earlier analysis of around 500 of the donors showed that most TCR beta V segments appeared in productive rearrangements either about 90% or about 30% of the time, which broadly matched IMGT annotations. According to a later analysis, parvovirus B19, influenza, CMV and Epstein-Barr virus appeared linked to several top co-occurrence clusters.

The cohort comprised fewer than 700 healthy bone marrow donors. At the time of sampling, all cohort members were nominally healthy, though unrecorded immune exposures were likely present. The donor was CMV seronegative and belonged to the group of 352 seronegative cohort members. Every donor gave a peripheral blood sample, and the peripheral blood mononuclear cells from that sample were used for TCR beta sequencing. Genomic DNA extraction from the blood cell samples was performed with the Qiagen DNeasy Blood Extraction Kit. Trimming leaves V shorter by 0 bases and J shorter by 4 bases, with the junction holding 6 bases beyond the gene matches. Taken from cysteine to phenylalanine, the CDR3 has 16 residues. Left in the record is the CDR3 DNA by itself, 48 bases read in frame from the first base. For CDR1 and CDR2, the germline V gene (reference sequence) lists GTSNPN and SVGIG. This clone was counted a few times. Its antigen target is currently unknown. No much larger clonotype is one base removed from it; base qualities were not supplied. The identical CDR3 is also encoded by other nucleotide sequences in the sample.

Library construction relied on the immunoSEQ multiplex PCR assay. A mixture of 60 forward primers for TCR Vbeta segments and 13 reverse primers for TCR Jbeta segments was used in the multiplex PCR. Amplification of the CDR3 region of rearranged TCR beta genes was performed with a multiplex PCR assay on genomic DNA. The amplified TCR beta libraries were sequenced on the Illumina HiSeq System as 87-base-pair reads. The study's own analysis went as follows. A later analysis tallied around 80 million unique TCR beta chains across the 700 or so repertoires, and 10 million to 11 million of those chains were shared by two or more donors. A nearest-neighbor algorithm error-corrected the raw reads and collapsed the reads into unique sequences, merging closely related sequences to remove PCR and sequencing errors. To assign V, D and J gene segments, CDR3 sequences were aligned to IMGT reference sequences. Each retained sequence needed at least a six-nucleotide match to both a V gene segment and a J gene segment. Rearrangements were called productive when the CDR3 lacked stop codons and stayed in frame with V and J; all others were non-productive. CDR3 was defined by IMGT convention, running from the second conserved V-encoded cysteine to the conserved J-encoded phenylalanine. The earlier analysis of about 640 of the donors excluded any sequence lacking an unambiguous match to a single V gene segment. In an earlier analysis of a few hundred of the donors, V segments were called functional above 56.7% productive rearrangements and were called segregating when the between-donor standard deviation exceeded 5%. To diagnose cytomegalovirus status from the catalog of TCR beta chain sequences, a statistical classification framework was built. In a later analysis, TCR nucleotide sequences were compared against IMGT/GENE-DB human TR gene sequences so that V and J genes could be assigned. The TCRdist pipeline was used in a later analysis to assign CDR3 sequences and most-parsimonious VDJ recombination scenarios. In a later analysis, every TCR beta chain was defined by the combination of its CDR3 amino acid sequence and its V-gene family, and reads without a unique V-gene family were dropped. To address suspected cross-contamination and a sequencing artifact, a later analysis removed around 600 highly shared, low-generation-probability nucleotide sequences. For each public chain, a later analysis derived a clonal expansion index from normalized ranks of inferred template counts within each repertoire. Generation probabilities in a later analysis came from a VDJ recombination model fitted to out-of-frame rearrangements, and those results were checked against IGoR. In a later analysis, TCR-TCR, TCR-HLA and TCR-CMV co-occurrence was scored with hypergeometric tests, and a repertoire-size bias correction was applied to TCR pairs. False discovery rates were estimated in a later analysis by permuting HLA or CMV assignments 20 times. A later analysis grouped co-occurring TCRs with DBSCAN, adding TCRdist sequence similarity when clustering within HLA-allele-positive subsets. For co-occurrence clustering, repertoires with fewer than 30,000 or more than 120,000 public chains were excluded, along with about five repertoires with anomalous nucleotide sharing. Held by TCRdb, this immuneACCESS table contains in-frame sequences only and omits some clones. Under half of the omission traces to an unresolved V gene where checked; the cause of the rest is unknown. V and J calls plus clone size are reproduced from that table; the DNA served to infer D and trimming. This sample lists 100,000 or so clones; roughly 85% were detected once. The ten largest account for 2% to 3% of the sample.

Material: PBMCs. This clonotype originated in a middle-aged man in good health and CMV-seronegative. The chain is made from TRBV30 and TRBJ2-3, with 11 bases in between that match TRBD2. The CDR3 in this case is CAWSVGIAGGSDTQYF. At the DNA level, the sequence is TGTGCCTGGAGTGTAGGAATAGCGGGGGGGTCAGATACGCAGTATTTT.